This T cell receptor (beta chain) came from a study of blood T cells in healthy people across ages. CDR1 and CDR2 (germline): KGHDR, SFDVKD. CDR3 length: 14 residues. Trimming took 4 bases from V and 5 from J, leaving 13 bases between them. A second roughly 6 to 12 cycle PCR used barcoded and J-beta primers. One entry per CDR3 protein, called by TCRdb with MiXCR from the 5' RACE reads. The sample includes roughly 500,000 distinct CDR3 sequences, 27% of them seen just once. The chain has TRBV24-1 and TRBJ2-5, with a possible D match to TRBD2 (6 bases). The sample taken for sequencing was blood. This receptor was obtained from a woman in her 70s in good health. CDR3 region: CATSDAGGLETQYF. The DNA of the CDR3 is TGTGCCACCAGTGACGCCGGGGGTTTGGAGACCCAGTACTTC.